The source of this T cell receptor beta chain is a study of shared clonotypes between healthy human individuals. J lost 4 bases, V lost 1 base, and 2 bases had no gene match. CDR3 length: 15 residues. Per the germline V gene, CDR1 is SNHLY and CDR2 is FYNNEI. As for this clone: Its specificity is not known. The same CDR3 can be traced to other DNA sequences in this sample.

Generated by immunoSEQ multiplex PCR, the TCRdb table keeps only in-frame clones and is missing some. The data hold about 2 million clones, with about 94% observed a single time. Naive-designated CD8 cells lacked CD45RO, were positively enriched for CCR7, and omitted terminally differentiated effector memory CD45RA+ cells. Findings and limits, study-wide: Roughly 4.7% was the fraction of naive CD4 clonotypes found shared across a handful of donors. Genetic and exposure-history diversity was limited by the small donor number. Rarefaction indicated that sorted-subset sequencing remained incomplete although depth was large.

Sample: naive CD8+ T cells sorted from blood. The rearrangement uses TRBV2 and TRBJ2-7; TRBD2 aligns across 12 bases. This receptor was obtained from a man younger than 35 in good health. CDR3 sequence: CASSEGLAGVYEQYF. The CDR3 nucleotides read TGTGCCAGCAGTGAAGGACTAGCGGGAGTTTACGAGCAGTACTTC.